These T cell receptor beta chains were read from a single sample in a study of human T cells and chemical hapten exposure. TCRdb recomputed calls from the RACE reads with MiXCR, one row per CDR3 protein. Of under 450,000 distinct CDR3 sequences in the sample, 4.8% were seen once. The input for sequencing was whole blood, taken in connection with sensitization to the hapten diphenylcyclopropenone (DPC). Receptors were obtained from a woman aged 45-60 years with alopecia areata. Some clones in this sample may be carry-over from other donors' samples. Both conserved end residues are part of each CDR3. D genes are given only for firm matches. Only part of the rows carry a size: once, few, many, or a class if the clone is expanded.

v_call	clone_size	d_call	j_call	cdr3_aa	cdr3_nt
TRBV29-1	NA	NA	TRBJ1-2	CSVSSPENYGYTF	TGCAGCGTTTCAAGTCCAGAGAACTATGGCTACACCTTC
TRBV20-1	NA	NA	TRBJ2-3	CSAKSFQSPSTDTQYF	TGCAGTGCTAAGTCCTTTCAGAGTCCTAGCACAGATACGCAGTATTTT
TRBV19	many	TRBD1	TRBJ2-3	CASSIPGGPDTQYF	TGTGCCAGTAGTATCCCAGGGGGCCCAGATACGCAGTATTTT
TRBV20-1	NA	NA	TRBJ1-1	CSALQGWGTEAFF	TGCAGTGCTCTACAGGGCTGGGGAACTGAAGCTTTCTTT
TRBV6-5	NA	TRBD1	TRBJ2-7	CASSYAGGYEQYF	TGTGCCAGCAGTTACGCAGGGGGCTACGAGCAGTACTTC
TRBV6-1	many	TRBD2	TRBJ2-3	CAIRLAGGTDTQYF	TGTGCCATCAGACTAGCGGGGGGCACAGATACGCAGTATTTT
TRBV7-8	many	NA	TRBJ1-1	CASSLEWSEAFF	TGTGCCAGCAGCTTAGAATGGTCTGAAGCTTTCTTT
TRBV6-2/TRBV6-3	few	NA	TRBJ2-7	CASGSNSYEQYF	TGTGCCAGCGGGAGTAATTCCTACGAGCAGTACTTC
TRBV6-2/TRBV6-3	many	NA	TRBJ2-1	CASSYNFPPNEQFF	TGTGCCAGCAGTTATAACTTCCCTCCCAATGAGCAGTTCTTC
TRBV25-1	NA	NA	TRBJ1-1	CASSYQGINTEAFF	TGTGCCAGCAGCTACCAGGGGATTAACACTGAAGCTTTCTTT
TRBV29-1	many	TRBD1	TRBJ1-2	CSVEQGGIYGYTF	TGCAGCGTTGAACAGGGGGGCATCTATGGCTACACCTTC
TRBV20-1	NA	NA	TRBJ1-1	CSARWMNTEAFF	TGCAGTGCTAGATGGATGAACACTGAAGCTTTCTTT
TRBV5-5	many	TRBD1	TRBJ2-7	CASSWTGEEQYF	TGTGCCAGCAGCTGGACAGGGGAAGAGCAGTACTTC
TRBV20-1	many	TRBD2	TRBJ2-7	CSARDPLAGDSYEQYF	TGCAGTGCTAGAGATCCCCTAGCGGGGGACTCCTACGAGCAGTACTTC
TRBV5-6	few	TRBD1	TRBJ1-5	CASSSPGQGQPQHF	TGTGCCAGCAGCTCCCCGGGACAGGGCCAGCCCCAGCATTTT
TRBV29-1	NA	NA	TRBJ2-7	CSVLGGVSTYEQYF	TGCAGCGTCCTTGGAGGTGTCAGTACCTACGAGCAGTACTTC
TRBV12-3/TRBV12-4	many	NA	TRBJ1-6	CASSLAGMESPLHF	TGTGCCAGCAGTTTAGCGGGAATGGAATCACCCCTCCACTTT
TRBV2	few	NA	TRBJ1-1	CASRSVGEGTEAFF	TGTGCCAGCAGGTCTGTTGGGGAGGGCACTGAAGCTTTCTTT
TRBV5-1	many	TRBD2	TRBJ2-4	CASSPGTSGMGAKNIQYF	TGCGCCAGCAGCCCCGGGACTAGCGGAATGGGGGCCAAAAACATTCAGTACTTC
TRBV12-3/TRBV12-4	NA	TRBD1	TRBJ1-5	CASSRGTGWVNQPQHF	TGTGCCAGCTCTAGAGGGACAGGGTGGGTCAATCAGCCCCAGCATTTT
TRBV12-3/TRBV12-4	NA	NA	TRBJ2-7	CASSLAGFYELYF	TGTGCCAGCAGTTTGGCCGGGTTCTACGAGCTGTACTTC
TRBV5-4	NA	TRBD1	TRBJ2-7	CASSLAPGTVSYEQYF	TGTGCCAGCAGCTTGGCGCCCGGGACAGTCTCCTACGAGCAGTACTTC
TRBV6-5	many	NA	TRBJ1-2	CASRNGGARGYTF	TGTGCCAGCAGAAACGGGGGGGCGCGGGGCTACACCTTC
TRBV29-1	many	NA	TRBJ2-5	CSVEVGAQSPQYF	TGCAGCGTTGAGGTGGGGGCGCAGAGCCCCCAGTACTTC
TRBV29-1	many	NA	TRBJ2-7	CSVGGGHTPYEQYF	TGCAGCGTTGGGGGGGGGCATACCCCCTACGAGCAGTACTTC
TRBV18	many	NA	TRBJ2-3	CASSPSSRTDTQYF	TGTGCCAGCTCCCCATCCTCGCGCACAGATACGCAGTATTTT
TRBV11-2	many	NA	TRBJ2-1	CASSLLGSSSYNEQFF	TGTGCCAGCAGCTTATTAGGCTCCAGCTCCTACAATGAGCAGTTCTTC
TRBV10-3	NA	NA	TRBJ1-1	CATTTGNTEAFF	TGTGCCACCACGACAGGGAACACTGAAGCTTTCTTT
TRBV6-5	many	TRBD1	TRBJ1-1	CASRPLGGQNTEAFF	TGTGCCAGCAGGCCCCTAGGGGGCCAGAACACTGAAGCTTTCTTT
TRBV4-2	many	TRBD1	TRBJ1-5	CASSQDLGTGVYQPQHF	TGTGCCAGCAGCCAAGATCTTGGGACAGGCGTTTATCAGCCCCAGCATTTT
TRBV5-1	many	TRBD1	TRBJ1-6	CASSLDTGANSPLHF	TGCGCCAGCAGCTTGGATACAGGGGCCAATTCACCCCTCCACTTT